One and the same sample provided the 25 T cell receptor beta chains below, sequenced in a study of blood T cell repertoires in COVID-19. Data came from immunoSEQ multiplex PCR; TCRdb stores just in-frame clones and leaves some out. Of 200,000 to 250,000 clones in the sample, around 84% were seen once. Material for sequencing was peripheral blood. The receptor set was obtained from a man in his forties or fifties with active or convalescent COVID-19.

The chain joins TRBV4-1 to TRBJ2-2, with D perhaps matching TRBD2 (7 bases). The CDR3 spans 15 residues. In germline, CDR1 is MGHRA, CDR2 YSYEKL. V lost 2 bases, J lost 2 bases, and 9 bases lay in between. The CDR3 reads CASSQWGGNTGELFF. For the CDR3, the DNA is TGCGCCAGCAGCCAATGGGGGGGCAACACCGGGGAGCTGTTTTTT.

The J gene is TRBJ1-2, the V gene TRBV28; TRBD1 agrees at 12 bases. This CDR3 is built from 15 residues. Germline CDR1 is MDHEN and CDR2 is SYDVKM. The J segment lost 5 bases and the V segment lost 6 bases, leaving 7 bases of the junction unmatched. Here the CDR3 DNA reads TGTGCCAGCAGCCATGGGACAGGGGGCCGGTATGGCTACACCTTC. Translated, it gives CASSHGTGGRYGYTF.

The chain joins TRBV6-5 to TRBJ2-1, with D possibly being TRBD2 (5 bases). Germline values: CDR1 MNHEY, CDR2 SVGAGI. V lost 6 bases and J 6 bases, leaving 9 bases between the germline ends. The CDR3 covers 12 residues. The CDR3 here is CASRRLINEQFF. The DNA of the CDR3 is TGTGCCAGCAGGAGACTAATCAATGAGCAGTTCTTC.

The gene calls are TRBV5-8 and TRBJ2-1; 12 nucleotides match TRBD2. The CDR3 runs to 19 residues. V was pared by 0 bases and J by 0 bases, with 7 bases of the junction left unmatched. Germline CDR1 is SGHTS and CDR2 is YDEGEE. The CDR3 nucleotides read TGTGCCAGCAGCTTGGCCGTGCTAGCGGGAGGGATCTCCTACAATGAGCAGTTCTTC. Its protein product is CASSLAVLAGGISYNEQFF.

The rearrangement uses TRBV28 and TRBJ2-2, with D possibly being TRBD1 (5 bases). The CDR3 covers 14 residues. Germline CDR1 is MDHEN and CDR2 is SYDVKM. The V end lost 6 bases, the J end lost 5 bases, and 13 bases lay between the germline ends. The CDR3 nucleotides read TGTGCCAGCAGAATCAGGGTTGGAACCGGGGAGCTGTTTTTT. It yields the protein CASRIRVGTGELFF. Variable domain in full (rest from reference TRBV28 and TRBJ2-2): DVKVTQSSRYLVKRTGEKVFLECVQDMDHENMFWYRQDPGLGLRLIYFSYDVKMKEKGDIPEGYSVSREKKERFSLILESASTNQTSMYLCASRIRVGTGELFFGEGSRLTVL.

This sequence joins TRBV10-3 and TRBJ2-7; 7 bases agree with TRBD2. Unmatched junction bases numbered 4, after V lost 4 bases and J lost 4 bases. The germline CDR1 and CDR2 sequences are ENHRY and SYGVKD. CDR3 size: 13 residues. The CDR3 region is CAISGLAFYEQYF. CDR3 in DNA: TGTGCCATCAGTGGACTAGCCTTTTACGAGCAGTACTTC.

In this sample, this clone turned up once. The chain employs TRBV24-1 and TRBJ1-5, with 10 bases aligning to TRBD1. The CDR3 spans 16 residues. CDR1 KGHDR and CDR2 SFDVKD come from the germline V gene. V was clipped by 4 bases and J by 4 bases; unmatched bases: 6. CDR3 bases: TGTGCCACCAGTGACCCCAGACAGGGGGCGAATCAGCCCCAGCATTTT. Translated, it gives CATSDPRQGANQPQHF.

J is TRBJ1-1 and V is TRBV9; 7 nucleotides match TRBD1. The germline V gene has CDR1 SGDLS and CDR2 YYNGEE. Germline trimming cut 0 bases from V and 3 bases from J; bases unmatched to any gene: 11. The CDR3 is 17 amino acids. CDR3 nucleotides: TGTGCCAGCAGCGTAGCTACTCCAGGGGGTTTCGACACTGAAGCTTTCTTT. Translating gives CASSVATPGGFDTEAFF.

The chain is built from TRBV2 and TRBJ2-2, with 7 nucleotides matching TRBD2. Germline lookup yields CDR1 SNHLY and CDR2 FYNNEI. J gave up 0 bases and V 5 bases, and 6 bases lay outside the gene matches. The CDR3 covers 16 residues. CDR3 in DNA: TGTGCCAGCAGTTGGGACTACCGTGCGAACACCGGGGAGCTGTTTTTT. This sequence encodes CASSWDYRANTGELFF.

This chain uses TRBV24-1 with TRBJ1-2; possible D gene TRBD1, 6 bases. Germline CDR1 KGHDR, CDR2 SFDVKD. V was trimmed by 1 base and J by 7 bases, leaving 9 bases between them. The CDR3 has 13 amino acids. CDR3 sequence (DNA): TGTGCCACCAGTGATTTTTCAGGGGTTGGCTACACCTTC. It yields the protein CATSDFSGVGYTF.

The chain combines TRBV18 with TRBJ1-5, with 7 bases that match TRBD1. The CDR3 extends over 15 amino acids. Trimming at V came to 4 bases and at J to 5 bases, leaving 8 bases not matched to a gene. Germline V gene sequence: CDR1 KGHSH, CDR2 LQKENI. CDR3 region: CASSRQGASDQPQHF. CDR3 coding DNA: TGTGCCAGCTCACGACAGGGAGCTTCGGATCAGCCCCAGCATTTT.

The chain is built from TRBV29-1 and TRBJ2-1, with 9 bases identical to TRBD1. The ends lost 4 bases at V and 5 bases at J; junction bases unmatched: 3. Germline assignment: CDR1 SQVTM and CDR2 ANQGSEA. This CDR3 is 13 amino acids long. The CDR3 coding sequence is TGCAGCGTTGGCCGGGACAGGGACAATGAGCAGTTCTTC. It translates to CSVGRDRDNEQFF.

V is TRBV21-1 and J is TRBJ2-3; TRBD2, as called in the table, went unchecked against the DNA. TRBV21-1 is termed a pseudogene. CDR3 size: 14 residues. CDR3 in amino acids: CASSKVTGTDTQYF. The CDR3 nucleotides are TGTGCCAGCAGCAAAGTTACCGGGACAGATACGCAGTATTTT.

This clone was recorded only once. V is TRBV5-4 and J is TRBJ2-3; 11 nucleotides line up with TRBD1. Losses at the gene ends were 4 bases for V and 3 bases for J; bases not matched to a gene: 10. The CDR3 length is 17 residues. Germline-derived CDR1 and CDR2 are SGHNT and YYREEE (reference sequence). The CDR3 here is CASSRTGGASVTDTQYF. CDR3 in DNA: TGTGCCAGCAGCCGGACAGGGGGCGCATCGGTAACAGATACGCAGTATTTT.

The V and J genes are TRBV3-1 (or the pseudogene TRBV3-2) and TRBJ2-7; tentative D call: TRBD2 (6 bases). The germline V and J ends were trimmed by 3 bases and 3 bases, with 12 bases remaining between them. Germline lookup yields CDR1 LGHDT and CDR2 YNNKEL (reference sequence). The CDR3 loop spans 14 amino acids. The CDR3 spells CASSHGRGGYEQYF. The CDR3 bases are TGTGCCAGCAGCCATGGTAGGGGAGGCTACGAGCAGTACTTC.

This chain connects TRBV19 to TRBJ2-7; no clear D. The CDR3 is made up of 14 amino acids. Trimming stripped 1 base from V and 2 bases from J, with 9 bases between. Germline CDR1 and CDR2: LNHDA and SQIVND (reference sequence). The CDR3 DNA is TGTGCCAGTAGTATAGGTGGCGGTGCCTACGAGCAGTACTTC. Protein sequence: CASSIGGGAYEQYF.

This clone was recorded a few times. V and J are TRBV3-1 (or the pseudogene TRBV3-2) and TRBJ1-5; the match to TRBD1 covers 8 bases. V was clipped by 4 bases and J by 2 bases; unmatched bases: 10. The CDR3 has 17 residues. Per germline, CDR1 LGHDT and CDR2 YNNKEL (reference sequence). The CDR3 DNA is TGTGCCAGCAGCCCCCAGACAGGGGTCAACGGCAATCAGCCCCAGCATTTT. It encodes CASSPQTGVNGNQPQHF.

This clone appeared once. The chain couples TRBV5-4 to TRBJ2-1; 9 bases line up with TRBD1. V gave up 0 bases and J gave up 4 bases; unmatched junction bases: 11. The CDR3 spans 18 residues. CDR1 is SGHNT, CDR2 YYREEE, per germline (reference sequence). The CDR3 bases are TGTGCCAGCAGCTTGGTGAATTTCCGGGACAGGGCTTACAATGAGCAGTTCTTC. This codes for CASSLVNFRDRAYNEQFF.

This clone was detected once. V usage is TRBV7-2 and J usage is TRBJ2-3; D is perhaps TRBD1 (5 bases). This CDR3 region has 16 residues. The ends were cut back, 1 base at V and 5 bases at J, with 16 bases in the middle. CDR1 and CDR2 from the germline V gene are SGHTA and FQGNSA. The CDR3 sequence: CASSLGAGSLIDTQYF. Here the CDR3 DNA reads TGTGCCAGCAGCTTAGGGGCAGGGTCACTTATAGATACGCAGTATTTT.

The gene calls are TRBV5-1 and TRBJ2-5; TRBD1 is a possible D gene (8 bases). Looked up from germline, CDR1 is SGHRS and CDR2 is YFSETQ. With 4 bases removed from V and 3 bases from J, the gap between germline ends came to 16 bases. The CDR3 is 15 amino acids. The CDR3 bases are TGCGCCAGCAGCCGGGGGGCGACAGGGGAAGAGACCCAGTACTTC. Its protein is CASSRGATGEETQYF.

The chain recombines TRBV6-5 with TRBJ1-2, with D possibly being TRBD1 (5 bases). The CDR3 contains 14 residues. Germline V gives CDR1 MNHEY, CDR2 SVGAGI. Trimming left V 2 bases short and J 4 bases short, with 11 bases between. CDR3 sequence reads: CASSYAGRGYGYTF. CDR3 DNA sequence: TGTGCCAGCAGTTACGCCGGGAGGGGCTATGGCTACACCTTC.

This clone was counted between two and nine times. The chain recombines TRBV6-5 with TRBJ1-6; D may be TRBD1 (6 bases). The CDR3 is 14 amino acids. Trimming cost V 4 bases and J 8 bases, with 12 bases left between them. CDR1 MNHEY and CDR2 SVGAGI come from the germline V gene. DNA for the CDR3: TGTGCCAGCAGTTGGCAGGGGAAAGATTCACCCCTCCACTTT. Translating gives CASSWQGKDSPLHF.

The rearrangement joins TRBV15 to TRBJ1-1; tentative D call: TRBD1 (5 bases). CDR1 is LNHNV and CDR2 is YYDKDF in the germline V gene (reference sequence). The CDR3 length is 13 residues. V lost 3 bases to trimming and J lost 4 bases, with 9 bases between them. CDR3 sequence reads: CATSSRAGTEAFF. The CDR3 DNA sequence: TGTGCCACCAGCAGCAGGGCCGGCACTGAAGCTTTCTTT.

As DNA, the CDR3 is TGTGCCAGCAGTAAACTGTCAGGGCTGGAGACCCAGTACTTC. Its protein product is CASSKLSGLETQYF. The chain has TRBV28 and TRBJ2-5, with D maybe TRBD1 (5 bases). Trimming took off 5 bases at V and 5 bases at J, with 15 bases between the two ends. The CDR3 runs to 14 residues. The V gene's germline CDR1 is MDHEN and CDR2 SYDVKM.

The genes are TRBV5-1 and TRBJ1-1, with 9 nucleotides matching TRBD1. The CDR3 length is 15 residues. With 3 bases clipped from V and 2 bases from J, the junction kept 5 bases outside the gene matches. Germline V CDR1 and CDR2: SGHRS, YFSETQ. The CDR3 is CASSSRTGVNTEAFF. The CDR3 coding sequence is TGCGCCAGCAGCTCTAGGACAGGGGTCAACACTGAAGCTTTCTTT.